These 15 T cell receptor beta chains share one sample of origin, sequenced in a study of blood T cell repertoires in COVID-19. Profiling relied on immunoSEQ multiplex PCR, and the TCRdb table lists in-frame clones only, not all of them. The repertoire consists of about 120,000 clones, with almost 90% occurring once and the leading ten covering about 1%. The sequencing sample was made of peripheral blood. These receptors originate from a woman aged 45-59 years with active or convalescent COVID-19.

This chain connects TRBV9 to TRBJ1-5; maybe TRBD1 (5 bases). CDR1 and CDR2 (germline): SGDLS, YYNGEE. Trimming took 0 bases from V and 3 from J, leaving 7 bases between them. The CDR3 has 14 residues. CDR3 in DNA: TGTGCCAGCAGCGTAGAGGGGCTCAATCAGCCCCAGCATTTT. It codes for CASSVEGLNQPQHF.

V and J are TRBV29-1 and TRBJ2-5, with 7 bases matching TRBD2. CDR3 length equals 13 residues. V was pared by 7 bases and J by 5 bases, with 10 bases of the junction left unmatched. Germline CDR1 reads SQVTM; CDR2 reads ANQGSEA. The CDR3 nucleotides read TGCAGCGCCGGGAGCGGGGTCGGGGAGACCCAGTACTTC. Protein: CSAGSGVGETQYF.

The chain uses TRBV28 and TRBJ1-1; D ambiguous. Deletions cut 3 bases from V and 3 bases from J, with 5 bases between. In germline, CDR1 is MDHEN, CDR2 SYDVKM. This CDR3 spans 12 amino acids. CDR3 sequence: CASSFRDTEAFF. Here the CDR3 DNA reads TGTGCCAGCAGTTTTCGGGACACTGAAGCTTTCTTT.

The rearrangement joins TRBV28 to TRBJ2-3, with 11 positions matching TRBD2. Germline-derived CDR1 and CDR2 are MDHEN and SYDVKM. This CDR3 has 16 residues. With V trimmed by 6 bases and J by 2 bases, 7 bases remained unmatched. The CDR3 DNA is TGTGCCAGCAGCCCCGGGACTAGCGGTTACACAGATACGCAGTATTTT. It specifies CASSPGTSGYTDTQYF. Combining the CDR3 with reference TRBV28 and TRBJ2-3 gives the whole variable domain DVKVTQSSRYLVKRTGEKVFLECVQDMDHENMFWYRQDPGLGLRLIYFSYDVKMKEKGDIPEGYSVSREKKERFSLILESASTNQTSMYLCASSPGTSGYTDTQYFGPGTRLTVL.

The V call is TRBV9, the J call TRBJ2-2; 10 bases map to TRBD2. Trimming took 3 bases from V and 2 from J; bases not matched to a gene: 4. This CDR3 contains 16 residues. The V gene's germline CDR1 is SGDLS and CDR2 YYNGEE. The CDR3 DNA is TGTGCCAGCAGCGCCGGACTAGCGGTTAACACCGGGGAGCTGTTTTTT. Protein: CASSAGLAVNTGELFF. Complete variable domain (other parts from reference TRBV9 and TRBJ2-2): DSGVTQTPKHLITATGQRVTLRCSPRSGDLSVYWYQQSLDQGLQFLIQYYNGEERAKGNILERFSAQQFPDLHSELNLSSLELGDSALYFCASSAGLAVNTGELFFGEGSRLTVL.

The chain combines TRBV7-8 with TRBJ2-1; TRBD1 matches at 8 bases. V was pared by 3 bases and J by 7 bases, with 11 bases of the junction left unmatched. Germline loops: CDR1 SGHVS, CDR2 FQNEAQ. The length of the CDR3 is 16 residues. The DNA for the CDR3 is TGTGCCAGCAGCTTGAGTCGTCAGGGGGCGGGAAATGAGCAGTTCTTC. It codes for CASSLSRQGAGNEQFF. The full variable domain, completed using reference TRBV7-8 and TRBJ2-1, is GAGVSQSPRYKVAKRGQDVALRCDPISGHVSLFWYQQALGQGPEFLTYFQNEAQLDKSGLPSDRFFAERPEGSVSTLKIQRTQQEDSAVYLCASSLSRQGAGNEQFFGPGTRLTVL.

This chain uses TRBV18 with TRBJ1-4; D gene ambiguous. With 3 bases removed from V and 3 bases from J, the gap between germline ends came to 14 bases. CDR1 and CDR2 (germline): KGHSH, LQKENI. The CDR3 runs to 16 residues. The CDR3 sequence is CASSPTSRLANEKLFF. The DNA of the CDR3 is TGTGCCAGCTCACCGACGTCGAGGCTTGCTAATGAAAAACTGTTTTTT.

The chain uses TRBV10-3 and TRBJ2-7; 7 bases align to TRBD1. Germline V gives CDR1 ENHRY, CDR2 SYGVKD. Unmatched junction bases numbered 7, after V lost 5 bases and J lost 6 bases. The CDR3 is 13 amino acids. The CDR3 loop is CAISSDRASEQYF. The CDR3 bases are TGTGCCATCAGTTCCGACAGGGCTTCCGAGCAGTACTTC.

The CDR3 protein is CATLAGGGYEQYF. In nucleotides, the CDR3 is TGTGCCACCTTAGCGGGAGGGGGCTACGAGCAGTACTTC. The rearrangement uses TRBV27 and TRBJ2-7, with 11 bases aligning to TRBD2. This CDR3 is built from 13 residues. Germline values: CDR1 MNHEY, CDR2 SMNVEV (reference sequence). V lost 10 bases to trimming and J lost 3 bases; unmatched junction nucleotides: 5.

This chain uses TRBV19 with TRBJ1-2; no clear D gene. Deletions cut 7 bases from V and 2 bases from J, with 8 bases between. Looked up from germline, CDR1 is LNHDA and CDR2 is SQIVND (reference sequence). The CDR3 consists of 12 residues. DNA for the CDR3: TGTGCCAGTACGGAGGCCAACTATGGCTACACCTTC. Translation: CASTEANYGYTF.

The chain has TRBV19 and TRBJ1-5, with 8 bases identical to TRBD1. CDR3 size: 13 residues. V shed 4 bases, J shed 11 bases, and the junction held 7 bases outside the gene matches. Germline CDR1 reads LNHDA; CDR2 reads SQIVND (reference sequence). The CDR3 loop reads CASSKDRGWSQHF. The CDR3 DNA is TGTGCCAGTAGTAAAGACAGGGGATGGTCCCAGCATTTT. The full variable domain, in which reference TRBV19 and TRBJ1-5 provide the parts outside the CDR3, is DGGITQSPKYLFRKEGQNVTLSCEQNLNHDAMYWYRQDPGQGLRLIYYSQIVNDFQKGDIAEGYSVSREKKESFPLTVTSAQKNPTAFYLCASSKDRGWSQHFGDGTRLSIL.

The V and J genes are TRBV13 and TRBJ1-1; 8 nucleotides agree with TRBD1. CDR1 is PRHDT and CDR2 is FYEKMQ in the germline V gene (reference sequence). Trimming removed 6 bases from V and 4 bases from J; junction bases left unmatched: 4. The CDR3 loop spans 13 amino acids. DNA of the CDR3: TGTGCCAGCAGTCTACAGGGGGTCACTGAAGCTTTCTTT. Amino acids: CASSLQGVTEAFF.

The rearrangement joins TRBV24-1 to TRBJ1-3; TRBD1 might be the D (5 bases). This CDR3 contains 14 residues. Germline V gene sequence: CDR1 KGHDR, CDR2 SFDVKD. The V end was cut by 12 bases, the J end by 0 bases, with 14 bases between. Here the CDR3 DNA reads TGTGCCGCGTCGAACGGGGGCTCTGGAAACACCATATATTTT. It translates to CAASNGGSGNTIYF.

The J gene is TRBJ1-5, the V gene TRBV20-1; 10 positions match TRBD1. This CDR3 contains 14 residues. With V trimmed by 3 bases and J by 6 bases, 5 bases remained unmatched. Germline CDR1 reads DFQATT; CDR2 reads SNEGSKA (reference sequence). CDR3 region: CSASSGTGAQPQHF. The CDR3 DNA reads as TGCAGTGCTAGTTCCGGGACAGGGGCTCAGCCCCAGCATTTT.

The chain recombines TRBV5-6 with TRBJ2-7, with TRBD2 as a possible D gene (6 bases). The CDR3 sequence is 14 residues long. Germline V gives CDR1 SGHDT, CDR2 YYEEEE. Trimming removed 0 bases from V and 6 bases from J, with 13 bases in between. This CDR3 is CASSLAGLAREQYF. The CDR3 DNA is TGTGCCAGCAGCTTGGCCGGTCTAGCGCGCGAGCAGTACTTC.